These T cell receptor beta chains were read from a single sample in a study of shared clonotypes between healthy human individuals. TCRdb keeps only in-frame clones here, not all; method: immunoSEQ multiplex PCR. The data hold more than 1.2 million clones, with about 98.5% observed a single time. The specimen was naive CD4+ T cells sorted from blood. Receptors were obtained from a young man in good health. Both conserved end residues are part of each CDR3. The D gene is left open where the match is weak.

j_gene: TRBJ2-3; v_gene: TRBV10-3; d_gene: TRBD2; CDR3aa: CAISLSGSGADTQYF; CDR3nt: TGTGCCATCAGTCTTAGCGGGAGCGGGGCAGATACGCAGTATTTT
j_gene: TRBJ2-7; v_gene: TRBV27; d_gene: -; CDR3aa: CASSLISAAYEQYF; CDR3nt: TGTGCCAGCAGTTTAATTTCAGCGGCCTACGAGCAGTACTTC
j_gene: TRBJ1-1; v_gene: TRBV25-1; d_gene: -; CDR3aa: CASSESRTF; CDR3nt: TGTGCCAGCAGTGAATCCCGGACATTT
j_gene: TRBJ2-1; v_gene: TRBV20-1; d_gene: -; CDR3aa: CSASRGNEQFF; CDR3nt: TGCAGTGCTAGTCGGGGAAATGAGCAGTTCTTC
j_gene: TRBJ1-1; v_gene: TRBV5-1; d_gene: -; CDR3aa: CASSFEAEAFF; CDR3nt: TGCGCCAGCAGCTTTGAGGCTGAAGCTTTCTTT
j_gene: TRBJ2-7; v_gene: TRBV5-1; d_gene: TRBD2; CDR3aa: CASSLEVSGRAYEQYF; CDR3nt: TGCGCCAGCAGCTTGGAAGTTAGCGGGAGGGCCTACGAGCAGTACTTC
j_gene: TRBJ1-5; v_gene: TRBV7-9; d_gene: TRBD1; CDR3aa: CASTLDRGQPQHF; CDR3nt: TGTGCCAGCACCCTGGACAGGGGTCAGCCCCAGCATTTT
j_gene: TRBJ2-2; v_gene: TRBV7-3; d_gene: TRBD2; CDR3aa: CASSPYTSATNTGELFF; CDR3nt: TGTGCCAGCAGCCCCTATACTAGCGCCACGAACACCGGGGAGCTGTTTTTT
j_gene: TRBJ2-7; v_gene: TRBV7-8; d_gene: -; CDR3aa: CASSLTGTTYEQYF; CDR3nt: TGTGCCAGCAGCTTAACTGGAACGACCTACGAGCAGTACTTC
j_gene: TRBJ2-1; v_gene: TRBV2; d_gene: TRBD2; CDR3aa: CASSDQGLGYEQFF; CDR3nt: TGTGCCAGCAGTGACCAGGGACTAGGTTATGAGCAGTTCTTC
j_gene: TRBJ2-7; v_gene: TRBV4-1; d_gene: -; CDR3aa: CASSPRGRPYEQYF; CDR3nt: TGCGCCAGCAGCCCGAGGGGGAGACCCTACGAGCAGTACTTC
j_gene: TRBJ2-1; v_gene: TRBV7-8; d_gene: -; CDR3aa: CASSPGVAGSSYNEQFF; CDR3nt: TGTGCCAGCAGCCCAGGAGTGGCGGGGAGCTCCTACAATGAGCAGTTCTTC
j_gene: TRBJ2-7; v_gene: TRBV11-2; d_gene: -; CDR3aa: CASSLVSGASYEQYF; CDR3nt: TGTGCCAGCAGCTTAGTTTCAGGGGCCTCCTACGAGCAGTACTTC
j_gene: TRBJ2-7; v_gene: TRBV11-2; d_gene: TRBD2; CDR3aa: CASSARLAGHEQYF; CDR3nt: TGTGCCAGCAGCGCCCGCCTAGCGGGACACGAGCAGTACTTC
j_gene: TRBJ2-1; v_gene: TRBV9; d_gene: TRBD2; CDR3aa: CASSVVSGGYDEQFF; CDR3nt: TGTGCCAGCAGCGTAGTATCGGGAGGCTATGATGAGCAGTTCTTC
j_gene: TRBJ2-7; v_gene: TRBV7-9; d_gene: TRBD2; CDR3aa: CASSLEAGVQYF; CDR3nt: TGTGCCAGCAGCTTAGAGGCGGGGGTGCAGTACTTC